These 6 T cell receptor beta chains originate from one sample sequenced in a study of CD4 T cells in relation to SARS-CoV-2 and coronaviruses. Before the COVID-19 pandemic, during about 2010-2018, CD4+ T cells were taken from unexposed donors. Isolation of CD4+ T cells took place after less than 13 days in culture. Clones were read by immunoSEQ multiplex PCR, and TCRdb kept only the in-frame ones, dropping some. The data contain roughly 18,000 clones, over 60% of them singletons. No antigen has been identified for these receptors. Sequences were obtained from CD4+ T cells from PBMCs, cultured in vitro. All receptors come from a human donor in good health.

V gene TRBV19 combines with J gene TRBJ2-7; TRBD1 matches 9 bases. Germline V CDR1 and CDR2: LNHDA, SQIVND (reference sequence). The V and J ends lost 3 bases and 1 base, in that order; junction bases with no gene match: 4. The CDR3 loop spans 15 amino acids. The CDR3 here is CASSIGGTGSYEQYF. As DNA, the CDR3 is TGTGCCAGTAGTATTGGGGGGACAGGGTCCTACGAGCAGTACTTC.

V is TRBV19 and J is TRBJ1-3; D is ambiguous. This CDR3 comprises 19 residues. V shed 0 bases and J shed 0 bases, with 18 bases lying between them. The germline gives CDR1 LNHDA, CDR2 SQIVND (reference sequence). The CDR3 loop reads CASSIDLGYPPVSGNTIYF. The CDR3 region has the DNA TGTGCCAGTAGTATAGATCTGGGATACCCGCCCGTCTCTGGAAACACCATATATTTT.

This chain uses TRBV5-6 with TRBJ2-3, with 13 bases aligning to TRBD2. The junction had 6 bases not matched to a gene; V was cut back by 3 bases and J by 2 bases. The V gene's germline CDR1 is SGHDT and CDR2 YYEEEE. The CDR3 sequence is 17 residues long. CDR3 loop: CASSYRLAGGHTDTQYF. As DNA, the CDR3 is TGTGCCAGCAGCTACCGACTAGCGGGGGGACACACAGATACGCAGTATTTT.

The V gene is TRBV2, the J gene TRBJ2-5; perhaps TRBD1 as D (5 bases). Germline lookup yields CDR1 SNHLY and CDR2 FYNNEI. This CDR3 comprises 13 residues. Deletions cut 4 bases from V and 4 bases from J, with 10 bases between. Written as DNA, the CDR3 is TGTGCCAGCAGTGTATCCAGGGTAGAGACCCAGTACTTC. It codes for CASSVSRVETQYF. Full variable domain (missing parts from reference TRBV2 and TRBJ2-5): EPEVTQTPSHQVTQMGQEVILRCVPISNHLYFYWYRQILGQKVEFLVSFYNNEISEKSEIFDDQFSVERPDGSNFTLKIRSTKLEDSAMYFCASSVSRVETQYFGPGTRLLVL.

The chain joins TRBV7-2 to TRBJ2-3, with D tentatively TRBD2 (5 bases). Germline V gives CDR1 SGHTA, CDR2 FQGNSA. The germline V and J ends were trimmed by 5 bases and 1 base, with 19 bases remaining between them. The CDR3 length is 17 residues. In nucleotides, the CDR3 is TGTGCCAGCAGCCGTAACTGGCCGGGATCCGGCACAGATACGCAGTATTTT. Translating it yields CASSRNWPGSGTDTQYF.

This clone occurred once. This chain uses TRBV5-6 with TRBJ1-1; maybe TRBD1 (5 bases). Trimming left V 2 bases short and J 3 bases short, with 17 bases between. This CDR3 is 16 amino acids long. Looked up from germline, CDR1 is SGHDT and CDR2 is YYEEEE. The CDR3 is CASSFLTGPRHTEAFF. CDR3 DNA sequence: TGTGCCAGCAGCTTTCTAACAGGACCCAGACACACTGAAGCTTTCTTT.